Listed here is a single T cell receptor (beta chain). This specimen belongs to a study of CD8+CD57+ T cells in acquired aplastic anemia. The wider study: On average, sorted CD4+ and CD8+ cells gave approximately 3 ug of DNA. In CD4+ cells, healthy donors produced an average of about 11 million reads.

The template for TCR beta VDJ and CDR3 sequence profiling was genomic DNA. From the reads, TCRdb called clonotypes with MiXCR, one entry per CDR3 protein. The table includes about 190,000 distinct CDR3 sequences, less than 65% detected once. This TCR was recovered from a human donor in good health, serving as a control. The sequencing input was sorted CD4+, CD8+, or CD8+CD57+ T cells (not recorded which) from PBMCs.

The CDR3 DNA follows: TGTGCCAGTAGTAAGAGGGCACGTGACTCTGGAAACACCATATATTTT. Translation: CASSKRARDSGNTIYF. The rearrangement uses TRBV19 and TRBJ1-3, with D uncertain. The CDR3 sequence is 16 residues long. Germline V CDR1 and CDR2: LNHDA, SQIVND (reference sequence). V was trimmed by 4 bases and J by 0 bases, leaving 13 bases between them.